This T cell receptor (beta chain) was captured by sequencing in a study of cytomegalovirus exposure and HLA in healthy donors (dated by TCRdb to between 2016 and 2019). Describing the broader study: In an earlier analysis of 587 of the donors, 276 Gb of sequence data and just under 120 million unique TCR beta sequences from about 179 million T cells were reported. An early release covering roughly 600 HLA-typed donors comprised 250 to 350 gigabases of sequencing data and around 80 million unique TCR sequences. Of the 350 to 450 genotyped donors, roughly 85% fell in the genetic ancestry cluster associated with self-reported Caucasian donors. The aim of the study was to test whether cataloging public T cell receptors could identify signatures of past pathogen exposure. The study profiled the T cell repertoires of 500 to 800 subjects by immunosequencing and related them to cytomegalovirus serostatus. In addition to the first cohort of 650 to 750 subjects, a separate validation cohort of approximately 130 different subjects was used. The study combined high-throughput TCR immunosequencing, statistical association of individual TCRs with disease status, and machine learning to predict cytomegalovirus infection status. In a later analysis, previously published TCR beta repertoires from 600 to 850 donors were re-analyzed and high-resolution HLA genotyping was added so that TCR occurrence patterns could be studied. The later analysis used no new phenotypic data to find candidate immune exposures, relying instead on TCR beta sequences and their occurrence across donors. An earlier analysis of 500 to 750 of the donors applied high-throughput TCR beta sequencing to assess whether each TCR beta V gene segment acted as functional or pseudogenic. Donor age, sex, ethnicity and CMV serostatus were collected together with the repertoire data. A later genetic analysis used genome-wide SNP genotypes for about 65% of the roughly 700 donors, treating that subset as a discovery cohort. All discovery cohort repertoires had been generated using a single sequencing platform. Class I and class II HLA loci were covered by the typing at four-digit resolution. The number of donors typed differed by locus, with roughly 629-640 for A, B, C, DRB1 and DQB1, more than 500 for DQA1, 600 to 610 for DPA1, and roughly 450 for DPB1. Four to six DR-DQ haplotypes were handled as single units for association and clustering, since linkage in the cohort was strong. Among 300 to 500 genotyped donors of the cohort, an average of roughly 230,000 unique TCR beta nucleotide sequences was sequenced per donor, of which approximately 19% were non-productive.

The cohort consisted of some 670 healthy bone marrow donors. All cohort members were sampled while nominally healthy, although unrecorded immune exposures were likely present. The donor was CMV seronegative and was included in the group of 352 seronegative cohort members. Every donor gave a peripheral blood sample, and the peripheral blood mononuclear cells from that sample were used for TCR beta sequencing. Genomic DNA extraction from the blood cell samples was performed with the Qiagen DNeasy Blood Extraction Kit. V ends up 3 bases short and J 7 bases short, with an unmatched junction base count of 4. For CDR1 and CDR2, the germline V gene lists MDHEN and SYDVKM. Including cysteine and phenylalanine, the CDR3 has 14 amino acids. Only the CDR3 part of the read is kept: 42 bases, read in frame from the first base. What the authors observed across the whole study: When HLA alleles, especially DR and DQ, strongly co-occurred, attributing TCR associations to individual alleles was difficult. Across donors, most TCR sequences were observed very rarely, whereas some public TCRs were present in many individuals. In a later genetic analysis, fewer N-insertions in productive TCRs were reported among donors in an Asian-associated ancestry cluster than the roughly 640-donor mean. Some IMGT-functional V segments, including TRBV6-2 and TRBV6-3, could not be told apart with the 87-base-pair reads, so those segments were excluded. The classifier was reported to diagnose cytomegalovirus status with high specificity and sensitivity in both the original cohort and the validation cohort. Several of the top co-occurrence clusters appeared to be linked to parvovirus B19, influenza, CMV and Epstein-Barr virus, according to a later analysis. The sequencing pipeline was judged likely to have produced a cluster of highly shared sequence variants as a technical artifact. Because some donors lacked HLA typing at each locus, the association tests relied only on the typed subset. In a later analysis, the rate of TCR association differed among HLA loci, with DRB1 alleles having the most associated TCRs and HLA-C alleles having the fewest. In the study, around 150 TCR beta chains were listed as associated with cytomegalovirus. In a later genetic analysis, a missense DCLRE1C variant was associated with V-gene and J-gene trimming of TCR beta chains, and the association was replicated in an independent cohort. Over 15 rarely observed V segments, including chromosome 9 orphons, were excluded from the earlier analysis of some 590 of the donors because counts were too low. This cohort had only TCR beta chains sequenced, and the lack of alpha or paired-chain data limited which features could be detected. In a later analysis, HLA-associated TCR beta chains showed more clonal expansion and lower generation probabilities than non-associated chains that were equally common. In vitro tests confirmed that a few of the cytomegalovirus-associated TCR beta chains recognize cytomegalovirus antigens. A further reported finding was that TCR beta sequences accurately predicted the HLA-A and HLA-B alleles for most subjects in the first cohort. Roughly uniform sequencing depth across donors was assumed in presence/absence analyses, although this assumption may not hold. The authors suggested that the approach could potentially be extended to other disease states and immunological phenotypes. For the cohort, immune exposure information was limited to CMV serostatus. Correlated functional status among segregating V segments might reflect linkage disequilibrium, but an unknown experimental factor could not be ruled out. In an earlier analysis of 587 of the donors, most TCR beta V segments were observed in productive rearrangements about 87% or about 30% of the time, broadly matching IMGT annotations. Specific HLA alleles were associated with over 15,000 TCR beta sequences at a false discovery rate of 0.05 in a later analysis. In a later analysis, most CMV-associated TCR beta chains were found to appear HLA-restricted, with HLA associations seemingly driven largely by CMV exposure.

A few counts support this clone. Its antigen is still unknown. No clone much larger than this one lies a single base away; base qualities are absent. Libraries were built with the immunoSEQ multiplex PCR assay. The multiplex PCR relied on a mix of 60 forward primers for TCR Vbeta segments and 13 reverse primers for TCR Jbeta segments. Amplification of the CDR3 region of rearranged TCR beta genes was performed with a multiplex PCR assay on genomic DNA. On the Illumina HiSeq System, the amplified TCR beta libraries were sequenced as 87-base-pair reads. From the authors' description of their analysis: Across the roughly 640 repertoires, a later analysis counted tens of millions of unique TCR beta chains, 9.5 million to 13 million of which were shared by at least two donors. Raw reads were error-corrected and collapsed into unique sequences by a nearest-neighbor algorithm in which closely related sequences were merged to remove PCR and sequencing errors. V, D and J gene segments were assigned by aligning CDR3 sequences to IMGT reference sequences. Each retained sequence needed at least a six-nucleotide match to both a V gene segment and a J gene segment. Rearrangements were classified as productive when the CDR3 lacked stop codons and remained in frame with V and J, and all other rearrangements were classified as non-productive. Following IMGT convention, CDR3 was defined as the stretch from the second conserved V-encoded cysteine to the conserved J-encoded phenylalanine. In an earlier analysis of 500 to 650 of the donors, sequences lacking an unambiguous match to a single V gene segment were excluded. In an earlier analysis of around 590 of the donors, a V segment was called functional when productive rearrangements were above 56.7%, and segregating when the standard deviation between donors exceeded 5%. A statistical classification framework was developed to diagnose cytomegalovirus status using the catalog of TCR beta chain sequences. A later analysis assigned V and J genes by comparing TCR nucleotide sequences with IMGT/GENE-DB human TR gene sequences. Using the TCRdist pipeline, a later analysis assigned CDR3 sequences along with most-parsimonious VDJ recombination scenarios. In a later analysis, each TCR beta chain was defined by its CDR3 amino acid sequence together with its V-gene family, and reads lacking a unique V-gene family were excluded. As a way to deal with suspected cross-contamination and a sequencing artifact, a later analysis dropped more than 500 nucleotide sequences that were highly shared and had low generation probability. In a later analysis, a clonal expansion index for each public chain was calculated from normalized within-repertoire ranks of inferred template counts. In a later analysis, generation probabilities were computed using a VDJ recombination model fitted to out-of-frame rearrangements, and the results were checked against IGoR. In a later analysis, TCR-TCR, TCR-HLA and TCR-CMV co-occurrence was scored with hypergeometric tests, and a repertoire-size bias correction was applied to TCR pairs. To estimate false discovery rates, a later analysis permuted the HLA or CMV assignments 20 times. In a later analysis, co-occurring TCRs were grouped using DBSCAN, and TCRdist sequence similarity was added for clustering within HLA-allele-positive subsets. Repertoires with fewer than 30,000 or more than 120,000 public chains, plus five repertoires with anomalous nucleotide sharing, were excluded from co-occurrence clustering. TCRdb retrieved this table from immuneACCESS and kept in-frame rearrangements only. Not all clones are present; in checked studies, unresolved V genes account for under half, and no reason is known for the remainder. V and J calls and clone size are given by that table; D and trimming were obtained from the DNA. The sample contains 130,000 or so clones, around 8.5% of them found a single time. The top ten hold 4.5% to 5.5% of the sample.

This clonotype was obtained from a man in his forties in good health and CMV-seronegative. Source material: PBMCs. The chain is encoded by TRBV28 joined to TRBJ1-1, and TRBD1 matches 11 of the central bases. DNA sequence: TGTGCCAGCAGTTTGGGGGGACAGGGGGTTGAAGCTTTCTTT. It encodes CASSLGGQGVEAFF. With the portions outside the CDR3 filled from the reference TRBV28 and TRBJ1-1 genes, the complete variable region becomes DVKVTQSSRYLVKRTGEKVFLECVQDMDHENMFWYRQDPGLGLRLIYFSYDVKMKEKGDIPEGYSVSREKKERFSLILESASTNQTSMYLCASSLGGQGVEAFFGQGTRLTVV.